This is a list of T cell receptor beta chains from one sample in a study of T cell changes during pregnancy in multiple sclerosis. Some clones are missing from TCRdb's copy, which holds only in-frame ones; the method was immunoSEQ multiplex PCR. The sample yields approximately 50,000 clones, roughly nine tenths seen once. Specimen: CD4+ T cells from peripheral blood mononuclear cells, collected after pregnancy. These receptors all stem from a female donor with multiple sclerosis, enrolled in a pregnancy study. Each CDR3 is given with its conserved first and last residue. Fields, in order: V gene, clone size, J gene, CDR3 protein. Size is stated for part of the rows, as once, few or many counts, or as a class when the clone is expanded.

TRBV5-4	.	TRBJ2-1	CASKLAGAGYNEQFF
TRBV7-9	.	TRBJ1-5	CASSAGLGTGKNQPQHF
TRBV4-1	.	TRBJ2-1	CASSRGTDYNEQFF
TRBV5-1	.	TRBJ2-3	CASSLALAGGADTQYF
TRBV28	once	TRBJ2-1	CASSSPGYGNDEQFF
TRBV11-2	.	TRBJ1-2	CASSLDGYGYTF
TRBV27	once	TRBJ2-3	CASSRQTQSTDTQYF
TRBV19	.	TRBJ2-7	CASGTGPAYEQYF
TRBV27	.	TRBJ1-1	CASSPMTGVNTEAFF
TRBV7-3	.	TRBJ2-7	CASSLRGGLDYEQYF
TRBV13	.	TRBJ2-6	CASSLRTAGANVLTF
TRBV19	.	TRBJ1-5	CASRLGQGSNQPQHF
TRBV27	few	TRBJ1-2	CASSRGFAHFNYGYTF
TRBV19	.	TRBJ1-2	CASGTLRQGDYGYTF
TRBV5-6	.	TRBJ2-4	CASSSTGRNIQYF
TRBV7-8	.	TRBJ2-7	CASSLRAGTGSHEQYF
TRBV5-1	.	TRBJ2-3	CASSWTGTSGRAADTQYF
TRBV5-1	.	TRBJ1-1	CASSLAAGLTEAFF
TRBV9	once	TRBJ2-1	CASSVRSGVYNEQFF
TRBV2	.	TRBJ2-5	CASRHTSGRGKLSQETQYF
TRBV5-1	.	TRBJ2-2	CATAGGYTGELFF
TRBV30	.	TRBJ2-5	CAWSRPGGSPEKTQYF
TRBV6-5	once	TRBJ2-7	CASSFSGEGFEQYF
TRBV7-2	.	TRBJ1-5	CASRYQGKMGQPQHF
TRBV12-5	.	TRBJ1-5	CASGLQGAGQPQHF
TRBV7-2	.	TRBJ2-7	CASSLDTGLSYEQYF
TRBV7-9	.	TRBJ1-3	CASSSQTPVSGNTIYF
TRBV30	.	TRBJ1-2	CAWSVSLTGGLNGYTF
TRBV7-9	.	TRBJ1-2	CASRPQPAGNGYTF
TRBV27	.	TRBJ1-6	CASKRGIRNNSPLHF
TRBV5-1	.	TRBJ2-5	CASSRNRDPYQETQYF
TRBV19	.	TRBJ2-7	CASSIEWALATEQYF
TRBV28	.	TRBJ1-5	CASSFSRQGSRNQPQHF
TRBV7-2	.	TRBJ2-1	CASSEQGAQGEQFF
TRBV10-1	.	TRBJ1-1	CASSEGGTGGTEAFF
TRBV1	once	TRBJ2-1	CTSSQDQLASGGEQFF
TRBV4-2	.	TRBJ2-1	CASSPGTSGINEQFF
TRBV27	.	TRBJ1-3	CASSFTGQTISGNTIYF
TRBV18	.	TRBJ1-5	CASSPGQGLSNQPQHF
TRBV12-2	.	TRBJ2-7	CASRPRGLDYEQYF
TRBV5-1	.	TRBJ2-5	CASSLAAGANTETQYF
TRBV28	once	TRBJ1-1	CASSLPAVAEAFF
TRBV5-1	.	TRBJ2-2	CASSRTSGTYGTGELFF
TRBV6-1	few	TRBJ2-3	CASRFDGSTDTQYF
TRBV19	.	TRBJ2-1	CASSIGRSGLAGGRYNEQFF